These 14 T cell receptor beta chains share one sample of origin, sequenced in a study of blood T cell repertoires in COVID-19. Profiled with immunoSEQ multiplex PCR; TCRdb holds only in-frame clones, not every one. The data hold 450,000 to 500,000 clones, with approximately 85% observed a single time. Sequenced: peripheral blood. These receptors were obtained from a human donor in a cohort sampled during active COVID-19.

V is TRBV28 and J is TRBJ1-1, with 8 positions matching TRBD1. The V gene's germline CDR1 is MDHEN and CDR2 SYDVKM. Trimming at V came to 10 bases and at J to 10 bases, leaving 17 bases not matched to a gene. CDR3 length equals 14 residues. The CDR3 here is CAIKRGQGGTRAFF. For the CDR3, the DNA is TGTGCCATTAAAAGAGGACAGGGAGGTACTAGAGCTTTCTTT.

The chain carries TRBV5-3 and TRBJ2-1; 11 positions match TRBD2. TRBV5-3 is an ORF for which the function is uncertain. After removal of 2 bases from V and 7 bases from J, the junction contained 5 bases not matched to a gene. The CDR3 consists of 15 residues. The CDR3 nucleotides read TGTGCCAGAAGCTTTAGCGGGAGGGCCGGGAATGAGCAGTTCTTC. This translates into CARSFSGRAGNEQFF.

The chain combines TRBV27 with TRBJ2-7; perhaps TRBD1 as D (6 bases). Germline CDR1 and CDR2: MNHEY and SMNVEV (reference sequence). The CDR3 contains 14 residues. V was clipped by 5 bases and J by 3 bases, with 14 bases between them. CDR3 DNA: TGTGCCAGCAGTCAAGGACAGCTTAACTACGAGCAGTACTTC. It translates to CASSQGQLNYEQYF.

This chain connects TRBV28 to TRBJ2-7; D perhaps matches TRBD2 (5 bases). The CDR3 length is 15 residues. Trimming stripped 4 bases from V and 0 bases from J, with 13 bases between. Germline V gene lookup returns CDR1 MDHEN and CDR2 SYDVKM. CDR3 nucleotides: TGTGCCAGCAGTTGGCAGCGGTACTTCTCCTACGAGCAGTACTTC. Its protein is CASSWQRYFSYEQYF. The full variable domain, with the rest looked up from reference TRBV28 and TRBJ2-7, is DVKVTQSSRYLVKRTGEKVFLECVQDMDHENMFWYRQDPGLGLRLIYFSYDVKMKEKGDIPEGYSVSREKKERFSLILESASTNQTSMYLCASSWQRYFSYEQYFGPGTRLTVT.

The CDR3 is CASSLDTNQPQHF. As DNA, the CDR3 is TGTGCCAGCAGCCTGGACACAAATCAGCCCCAGCATTTT. This chain uses TRBV27 with TRBJ1-5; the D gene is possibly TRBD1 (5 bases). Deletions cut 6 bases from V and 4 bases from J, with 10 bases between. The CDR3 loop spans 13 amino acids. From germline, CDR1 is MNHEY and CDR2 SMNVEV (reference sequence).

The chain joins TRBV10-2 to TRBJ2-5, with 8 nucleotides matching TRBD1. CDR1 is WSHSY, CDR2 SAAADI, per germline. This CDR3 has 12 amino acids. V shed 6 bases and J 7 bases; nucleotides not matched to a gene: 4. CDR3 nucleotides: TGCGCCAGCAGGGGGACAGGAGGGACCCAGTACTTC. It is translated as CASRGTGGTQYF.

The chain combines TRBV6-6 with TRBJ2-7, with TRBD2 matching over 7 bases. The CDR3 loop spans 14 amino acids. The V segment lost 6 bases and the J segment 2 bases; nucleotides outside the gene matches: 7. Germline-derived CDR1 and CDR2 are MNHNY and SVGAGI (reference sequence). For the CDR3, the DNA is TGTGCCAGCAGCCCGGTCGGGGGGACCTACGAGCAGTACTTC. Translating gives CASSPVGGTYEQYF.

CDR3 DNA: TGCAGCGTTGCTCGCACAGATACGCAGTATTTT. Protein: CSVARTDTQYF. This rearrangement joins TRBV29-1 to TRBJ2-3; D is uncertain. Germline V gene lookup returns CDR1 SQVTM and CDR2 ANQGSEA. This CDR3 is built from 11 residues. V lost 4 bases and J 1 base, leaving 3 bases between the germline ends.

The J gene is TRBJ2-6, the V gene TRBV28; TRBD1 aligns across 9 bases. Trimming took 8 bases from V and 1 from J; bases not matched to a gene: 9. Germline loops: CDR1 MDHEN, CDR2 SYDVKM. There are 17 residues in the CDR3. CDR3 region: CASPGQGMRSGANVLTF. Written as DNA, the CDR3 is TGTGCCAGCCCGGGACAGGGTATGAGGTCTGGGGCCAACGTCCTGACTTTC.

The V and J genes are TRBV9 and TRBJ2-7; a possible D gene is TRBD2 (5 bases). Germline V CDR1 and CDR2: SGDLS, YYNGEE. V lost 3 bases and J lost 1, with 17 bases in between. This CDR3 has 16 amino acids. The CDR3 nucleotides read TGTGCCAGCAGCGCCGACGGCGGGTTCTCGTCCTACGAGCAGTACTTC. Translation gives CASSADGGFSSYEQYF. Based on the CDR3 plus reference TRBV9 and TRBJ2-7, the full variable domain is DSGVTQTPKHLITATGQRVTLRCSPRSGDLSVYWYQQSLDQGLQFLIQYYNGEERAKGNILERFSAQQFPDLHSELNLSSLELGDSALYFCASSADGGFSSYEQYFGPGTRLTVT.

The chain joins TRBV5-4 to TRBJ1-2, with TRBD1 matching over 7 bases. The CDR3 length is 16 residues. Germline V gives CDR1 SGHNT, CDR2 YYREEE (reference sequence). V lost 4 bases, J lost 0 bases, and 9 bases stayed unmatched. CDR3 nucleotides: TGTGCCAGCAGCGCCGGGACAGAAGAAGCTAACTATGGCTACACCTTC. As protein: CASSAGTEEANYGYTF.

V is TRBV15 and J is TRBJ2-4, with TRBD1 matching over 7 bases. Germline V lookup: CDR1 LNHNV, CDR2 YYDKDF (reference sequence). The CDR3 covers 16 residues. Germline trimming cut 3 bases from V and 8 bases from J; bases unmatched to any gene: 13. CDR3 in amino acids: CATSSPFPRQGYIQYF. As DNA, the CDR3 is TGTGCCACCAGCAGCCCCTTCCCGAGACAGGGTTACATTCAGTACTTC. Full variable domain (rest looked up from reference TRBV15 and TRBJ2-4): DAMVIQNPRYQVTQFGKPVTLSCSQTLNHNVMYWYQQKSSQAPKLLFHYYDKDFNNEADTPDNFQSRRPNTSFCFLDIRSPGLGDTAMYLCATSSPFPRQGYIQYFGAGTRLSVL.

This clone showed up just a few times. V and J are TRBV28 and TRBJ2-1, with 10 bases fitting TRBD2. The CDR3 spans 12 residues. V was clipped by 5 bases and J by 10 bases; unmatched bases: 2. The germline gives CDR1 MDHEN, CDR2 SYDVKM. The CDR3 is CASSQLAGEQFF. The CDR3 DNA reads TGTGCCAGCAGTCAACTAGCGGGGGAGCAGTTCTTC.

Remarks on this clone: The same CDR3 arises from other DNA sequences in this sample as well. The rearrangement links TRBV24-1 to TRBJ1-2, with D unclear. CDR1 KGHDR and CDR2 SFDVKD come from the germline V gene. Deletions cut 5 bases from V and 2 bases from J, with 5 bases between. The CDR3 contains 12 residues. CDR3: CATSAGNYGYTF. CDR3 sequence (DNA): TGTGCCACCAGTGCGGGGAACTATGGCTACACCTTC.